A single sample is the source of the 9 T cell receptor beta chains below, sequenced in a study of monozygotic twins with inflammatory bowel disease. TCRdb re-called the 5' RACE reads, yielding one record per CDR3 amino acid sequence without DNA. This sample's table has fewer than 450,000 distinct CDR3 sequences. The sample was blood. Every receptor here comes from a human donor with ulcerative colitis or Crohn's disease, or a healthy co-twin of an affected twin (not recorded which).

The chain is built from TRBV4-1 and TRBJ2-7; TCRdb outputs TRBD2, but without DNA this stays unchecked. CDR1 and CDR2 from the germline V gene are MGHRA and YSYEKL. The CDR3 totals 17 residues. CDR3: CASSQVLLRRGDYEQYF.

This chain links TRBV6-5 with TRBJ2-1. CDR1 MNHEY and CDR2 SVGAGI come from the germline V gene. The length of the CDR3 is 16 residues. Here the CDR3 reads CASSYIGRPGYNEQFF.

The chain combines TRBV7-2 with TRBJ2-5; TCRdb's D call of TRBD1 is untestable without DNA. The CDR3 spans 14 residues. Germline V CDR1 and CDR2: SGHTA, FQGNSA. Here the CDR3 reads CASSGDRGGETQYF.

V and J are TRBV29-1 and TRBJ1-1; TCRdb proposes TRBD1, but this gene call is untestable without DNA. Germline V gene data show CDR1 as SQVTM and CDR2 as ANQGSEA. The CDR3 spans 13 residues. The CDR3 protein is CSVSTGKNTEAFF.

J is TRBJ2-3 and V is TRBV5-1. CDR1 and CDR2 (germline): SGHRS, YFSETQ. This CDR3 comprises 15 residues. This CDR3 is CASSLEYGSTDTQYF.

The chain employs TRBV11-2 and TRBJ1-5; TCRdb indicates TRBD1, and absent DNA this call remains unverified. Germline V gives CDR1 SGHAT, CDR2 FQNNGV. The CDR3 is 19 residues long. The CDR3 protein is CASSSPLLTGTPLNQPQHF.

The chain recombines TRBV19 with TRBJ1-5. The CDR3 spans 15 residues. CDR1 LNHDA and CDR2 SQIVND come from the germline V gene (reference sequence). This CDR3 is CASSFQDGSNQPQHF. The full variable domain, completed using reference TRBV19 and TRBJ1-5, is DGGITQSPKYLFRKEGQNVTLSCEQNLNHDAMYWYRQDPGQGLRLIYYSQIVNDFQKGDIAEGYSVSREKKESFPLTVTSAQKNPTAFYLCASSFQDGSNQPQHFGDGTRLSIL.

The CDR3 region is CSVGRQGVGLMSQYF. The genes are TRBV29-1 and TRBJ2-5; TCRdb lists TRBD1, though no DNA is available to test this call. CDR3 length: 15 amino acids. The germline gives CDR1 SQVTM, CDR2 ANQGSEA.

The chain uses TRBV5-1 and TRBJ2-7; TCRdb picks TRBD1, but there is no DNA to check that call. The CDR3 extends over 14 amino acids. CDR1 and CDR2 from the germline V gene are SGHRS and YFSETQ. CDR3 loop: CASSPRDRTSEQYF.